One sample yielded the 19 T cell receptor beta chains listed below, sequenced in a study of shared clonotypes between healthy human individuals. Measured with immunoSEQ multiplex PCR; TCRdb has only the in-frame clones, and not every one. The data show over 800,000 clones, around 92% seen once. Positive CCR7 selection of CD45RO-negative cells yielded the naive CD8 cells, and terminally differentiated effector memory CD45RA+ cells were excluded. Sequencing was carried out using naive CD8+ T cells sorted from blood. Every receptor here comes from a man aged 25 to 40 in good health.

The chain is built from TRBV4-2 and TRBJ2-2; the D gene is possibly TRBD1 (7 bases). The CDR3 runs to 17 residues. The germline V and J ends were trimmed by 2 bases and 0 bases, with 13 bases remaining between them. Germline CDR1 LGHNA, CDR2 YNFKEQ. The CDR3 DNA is TGTGCCAGCAGCCAACACACCAGGGGGGCGAACACCGGGGAGCTGTTTTTT. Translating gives CASSQHTRGANTGELFF.

Here the CDR3 reads CASSLSKIGDNEQFF. The CDR3 nucleotides are TGTGCCAGCAGTTTATCGAAAATCGGGGATAATGAGCAGTTCTTC. The chain carries TRBV27 and TRBJ2-1; perhaps TRBD2 as D (5 bases). The CDR3 is made up of 15 amino acids. With 0 bases removed from V and 7 bases from J, the gap between germline ends came to 13 bases. Germline CDR1 MNHEY, CDR2 SMNVEV (reference sequence).

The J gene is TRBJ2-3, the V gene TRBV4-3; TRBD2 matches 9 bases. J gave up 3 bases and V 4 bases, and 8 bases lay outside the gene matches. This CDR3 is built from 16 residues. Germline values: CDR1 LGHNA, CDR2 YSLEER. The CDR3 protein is CASSPKSSGTTDTQYF. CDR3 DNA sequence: TGCGCCAGCAGCCCGAAATCTAGCGGGACGACAGATACGCAGTATTTT.

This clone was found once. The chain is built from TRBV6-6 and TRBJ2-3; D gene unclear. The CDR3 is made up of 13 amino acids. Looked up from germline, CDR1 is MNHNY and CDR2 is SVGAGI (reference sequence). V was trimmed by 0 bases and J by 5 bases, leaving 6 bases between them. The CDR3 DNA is TGTGCCAGCAGTTACTCGAACGGAGATACGCAGTATTTT. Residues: CASSYSNGDTQYF.

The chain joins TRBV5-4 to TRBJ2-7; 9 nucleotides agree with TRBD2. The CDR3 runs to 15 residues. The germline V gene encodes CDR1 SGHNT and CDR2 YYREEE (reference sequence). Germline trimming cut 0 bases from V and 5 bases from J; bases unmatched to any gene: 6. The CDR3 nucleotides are TGTGCCAGCAGCTTGGATCCTAGCGGGAACCACGAGCAGTACTTC. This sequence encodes CASSLDPSGNHEQYF. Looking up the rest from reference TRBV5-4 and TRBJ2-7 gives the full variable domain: ETGVTQSPTHLIKTRGQQVTLRCSSQSGHNTVSWYQQALGQGPQFIFQYYREEENGRGNFPPRFSGLQFPNYSSELNVNALELDDSALYLCASSLDPSGNHEQYFGPGTRLTVT.

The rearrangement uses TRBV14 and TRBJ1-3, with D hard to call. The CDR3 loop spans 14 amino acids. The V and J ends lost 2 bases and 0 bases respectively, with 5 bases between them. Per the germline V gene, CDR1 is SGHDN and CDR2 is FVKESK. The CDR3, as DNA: TGTGCCAGCAGCCAAATGGGCTCTGGAAACACCATATATTTT. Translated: CASSQMGSGNTIYF.

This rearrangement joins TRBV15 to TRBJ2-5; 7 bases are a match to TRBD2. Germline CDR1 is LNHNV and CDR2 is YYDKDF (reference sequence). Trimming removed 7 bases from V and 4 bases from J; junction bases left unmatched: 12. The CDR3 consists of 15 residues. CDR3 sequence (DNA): TGTGCCACCACCAGGCCGGAAGCGGGACGAGAGACCCAGTACTTC. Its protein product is CATTRPEAGRETQYF.

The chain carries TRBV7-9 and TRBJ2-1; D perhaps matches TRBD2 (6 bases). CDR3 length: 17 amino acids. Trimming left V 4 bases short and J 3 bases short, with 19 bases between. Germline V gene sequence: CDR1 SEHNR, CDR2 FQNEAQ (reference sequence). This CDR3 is CASSSTVGGALYNEQFF. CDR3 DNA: TGTGCCAGCAGCTCCACAGTGGGGGGAGCCCTCTACAATGAGCAGTTCTTC.

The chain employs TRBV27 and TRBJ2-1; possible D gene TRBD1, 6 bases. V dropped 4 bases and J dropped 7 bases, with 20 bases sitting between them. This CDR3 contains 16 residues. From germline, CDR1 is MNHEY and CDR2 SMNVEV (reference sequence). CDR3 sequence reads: CASSSASRGTFNEQFF. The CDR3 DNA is TGTGCCAGCAGTTCCGCATCCAGGGGCACCTTTAATGAGCAGTTCTTC.

CDR3 residues: CASSHSTGSSYNEQFF. CDR3 bases: TGCGCCAGCAGCCACTCGACAGGGAGCTCCTACAATGAGCAGTTCTTC. The J gene is TRBJ2-1, the V gene TRBV4-1; 7 bases match TRBD1. Trimming removed 3 bases from V and 0 bases from J; junction bases left unmatched: 5. This CDR3 region has 16 residues. Germline V lookup: CDR1 MGHRA, CDR2 YSYEKL.

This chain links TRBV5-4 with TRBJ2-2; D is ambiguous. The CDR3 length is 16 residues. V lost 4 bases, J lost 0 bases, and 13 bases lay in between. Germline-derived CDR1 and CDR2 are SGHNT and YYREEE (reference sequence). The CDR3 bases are TGTGCCAGCAGCCGAGACACCATATCGAACACCGGGGAGCTGTTTTTT. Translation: CASSRDTISNTGELFF. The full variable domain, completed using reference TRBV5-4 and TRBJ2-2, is ETGVTQSPTHLIKTRGQQVTLRCSSQSGHNTVSWYQQALGQGPQFIFQYYREEENGRGNFPPRFSGLQFPNYSSELNVNALELDDSALYLCASSRDTISNTGELFFGEGSRLTVL.

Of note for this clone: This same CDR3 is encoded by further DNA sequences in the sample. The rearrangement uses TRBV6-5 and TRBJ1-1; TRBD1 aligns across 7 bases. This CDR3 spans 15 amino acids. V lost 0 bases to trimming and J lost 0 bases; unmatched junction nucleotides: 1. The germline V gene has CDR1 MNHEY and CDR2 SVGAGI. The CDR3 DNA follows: TGTGCCAGCAGTTACTCGACAGGGCTGAACACTGAAGCTTTCTTT. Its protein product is CASSYSTGLNTEAFF.

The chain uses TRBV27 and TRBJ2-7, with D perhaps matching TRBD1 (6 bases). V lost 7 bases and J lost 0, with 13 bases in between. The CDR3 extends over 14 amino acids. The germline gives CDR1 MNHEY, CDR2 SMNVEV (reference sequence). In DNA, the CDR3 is TGTGCCAGCAACCCAGGGGTAAGCTCCTACGAGCAGTACTTC. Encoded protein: CASNPGVSSYEQYF.

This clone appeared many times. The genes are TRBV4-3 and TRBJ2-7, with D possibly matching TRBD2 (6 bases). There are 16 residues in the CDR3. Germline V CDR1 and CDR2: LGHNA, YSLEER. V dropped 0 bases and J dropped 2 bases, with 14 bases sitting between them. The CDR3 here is CASSQDSRGETYEQYF. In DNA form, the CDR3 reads TGCGCCAGCAGCCAAGATTCTCGCGGGGAGACCTACGAGCAGTACTTC.

Written as DNA, the CDR3 is TGTGCCAGCAGCTACCGGGACACAGATCAGCCCCAGCATTTT. Translating gives CASSYRDTDQPQHF. V is TRBV7-9 and J is TRBJ1-5, with a possible D match to TRBD1 (6 bases). The germline CDR1 and CDR2 sequences are SEHNR and FQNEAQ (reference sequence). V was trimmed by 4 bases and J by 5 bases, leaving 12 bases between them. CDR3 size: 14 residues.

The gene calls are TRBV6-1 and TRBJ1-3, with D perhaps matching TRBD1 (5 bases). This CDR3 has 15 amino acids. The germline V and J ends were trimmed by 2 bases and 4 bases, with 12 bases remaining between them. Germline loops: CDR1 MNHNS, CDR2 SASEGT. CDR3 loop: CASSELRGGGNTIYF. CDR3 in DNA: TGTGCCAGCAGTGAATTAAGGGGAGGCGGAAACACCATATATTTT.

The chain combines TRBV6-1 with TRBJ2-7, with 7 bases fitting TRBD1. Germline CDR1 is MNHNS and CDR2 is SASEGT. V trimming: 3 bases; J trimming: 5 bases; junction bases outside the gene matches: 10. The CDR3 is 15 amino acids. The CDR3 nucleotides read TGTGCCAGCAGTGATGGATACAGGGGAACCCACGAGCAGTACTTC. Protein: CASSDGYRGTHEQYF.

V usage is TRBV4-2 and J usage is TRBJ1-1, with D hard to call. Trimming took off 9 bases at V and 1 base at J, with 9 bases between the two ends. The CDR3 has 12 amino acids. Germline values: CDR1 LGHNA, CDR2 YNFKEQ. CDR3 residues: CASSTANTEAFF. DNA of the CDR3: TGTGCCAGTTCAACAGCGAACACTGAAGCTTTCTTT.

Written as DNA, the CDR3 is TGCGCCAGCAGCCTCGGGACAGGGGTTGGTTACGAGCAGTACTTC. Protein sequence: CASSLGTGVGYEQYF. The chain recombines TRBV4-1 with TRBJ2-7; 10 bases map to TRBD1. Germline CDR1 MGHRA, CDR2 YSYEKL. The CDR3 runs 15 residues. J was trimmed by 4 bases and V by 4 bases; bases with no gene match: 7.